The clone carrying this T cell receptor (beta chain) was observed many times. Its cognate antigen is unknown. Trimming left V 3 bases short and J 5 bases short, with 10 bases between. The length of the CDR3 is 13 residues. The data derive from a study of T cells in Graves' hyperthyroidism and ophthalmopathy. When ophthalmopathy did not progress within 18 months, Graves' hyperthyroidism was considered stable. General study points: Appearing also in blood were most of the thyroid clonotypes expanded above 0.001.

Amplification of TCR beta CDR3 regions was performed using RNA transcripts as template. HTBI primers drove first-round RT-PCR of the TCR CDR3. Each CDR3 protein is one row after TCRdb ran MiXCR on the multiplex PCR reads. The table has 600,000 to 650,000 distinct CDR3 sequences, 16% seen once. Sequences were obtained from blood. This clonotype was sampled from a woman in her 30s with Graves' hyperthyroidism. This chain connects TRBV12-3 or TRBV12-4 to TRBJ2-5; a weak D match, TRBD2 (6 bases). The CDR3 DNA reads TGTGCCAGCAGTTTCGGAGGGAAGGAGACCCAGTACTTC. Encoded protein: CASSFGGKETQYF.